The sequence of this TCR beta chain was determined in a study of sequential checkpoint blockade in melanoma. At the level of the study: Maintenance nivolumab came after either treatment sequence.

The method was immunoSEQ multiplex PCR; TCRdb's version includes in-frame clones alone and lacks a portion of them. The data show about 15,000 clones, 65% to 80% seen once. The sample's treatment: randomized to nivolumab then ipilimumab (arm A) or the reverse (arm B). Patients had received no earlier DNA-damaging chemotherapy. Sorted cells were live CD3+CD8+, lacking CD19 and CD56, from PBMCs. CDR1 is MGHDK and CDR2 is SYGVNS in the germline V gene. J gave up 5 bases and V 6 bases, and 11 bases lay outside the gene matches. The CDR3 length is 15 residues. The V gene is TRBV25-1, the J gene TRBJ2-5, with TRBD1 identical over 8 bases. The sequencing used CD8+ T cells sorted from blood (inferred from file names), collected from a patient given nivolumab and ipilimumab in sequence. The origin of this receptor is a human donor with melanoma. The CDR3 DNA is TGTGCCAGCAGGTCAGGACAGGGTGATTCTGAGACCCAGTACTTC. It translates to CASRSGQGDSETQYF.